This TCR beta chain emerged from a study of blood T cell repertoires in COVID-19. Study context: Specimens from acute and convalescent COVID-19 originated in the United States, Italy and Spain. PBMCs, B-cell-depleted T cells, or T cells provided the cDNA or gDNA that made up the material.

V was clipped by 5 bases and J by 3 bases, with 29 bases between them. This CDR3 contains 20 residues. Per the germline V gene, CDR1 is MNHNY and CDR2 is SVGAGI (reference sequence). The authors' processing: Amplification of reference gene primers provided the estimated nucleated cell counts. Sequencing used immunoSEQ multiplex PCR; TCRdb keeps in-frame clones, though not all of them. That table supplies the V and J calls and clone size; D and trimming were determined from the DNA. Here the sample spans over 45,000 clones, over 80% being singletons. The specimen sequenced was peripheral blood. This chain joins TRBV6-6 and TRBJ1-5; no clear D gene. The receptor was derived from a human donor in a cohort sampled during active COVID-19. This CDR3 is CASSRSHGLAETPFNQPQHF. The DNA of the CDR3 is TGTGCCAGCAGTAGATCTCATGGGCTCGCCGAGACACCCTTCAATCAGCCCCAGCATTTT.